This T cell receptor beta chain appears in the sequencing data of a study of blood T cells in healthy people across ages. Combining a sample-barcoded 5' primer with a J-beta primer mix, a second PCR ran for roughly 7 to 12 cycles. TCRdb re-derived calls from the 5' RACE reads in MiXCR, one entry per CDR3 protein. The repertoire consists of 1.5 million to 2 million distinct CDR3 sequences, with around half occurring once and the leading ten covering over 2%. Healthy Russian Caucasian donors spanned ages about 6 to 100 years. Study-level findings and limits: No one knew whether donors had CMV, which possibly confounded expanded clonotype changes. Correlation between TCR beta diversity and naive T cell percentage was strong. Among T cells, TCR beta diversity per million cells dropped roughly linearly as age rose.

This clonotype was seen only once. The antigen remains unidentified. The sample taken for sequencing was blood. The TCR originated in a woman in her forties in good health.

Here the CDR3 DNA reads TGTGCCAGCAGCCAAGACGACGGGGGGGCAGATACGCAGTATTTT. It is translated as CASSQDDGGADTQYF. The genes are TRBV4-2 and TRBJ2-3, with 8 bases fitting TRBD2. CDR1 and CDR2 (germline): LGHNA, YNFKEQ. There are 15 residues in the CDR3. V was clipped by 0 bases and J by 4 bases; unmatched bases: 3.